This is a list of T cell receptor beta chains from one sample in a study of sequential checkpoint blockade in melanoma. Libraries were prepared by immunoSEQ multiplex PCR; TCRdb keeps only in-frame clonotypes and omits some of them. The sample includes 25,000 to 30,000 clones, 77% of them seen just once. Sequencing was performed on CD8+ T cells sorted from blood (inferred from file names), taken from a patient given nivolumab and ipilimumab in sequence. These receptors were taken from a human donor with melanoma. CDR3s include the opening cysteine and the closing phenylalanine or tryptophan.

j_gene,v_gene,CDR3aa
TRBJ1-2,TRBV4-3,CASSPASGVSAEGYTF
TRBJ2-7,TRBV5-6,CASSFGDSYEQYF
TRBJ1-1,TRBV5-1,CASSFRGASTEAFF
TRBJ2-7,TRBV5-1,CASSWGLAGGITYEQYF
TRBJ2-7,TRBV5-5,CASSFSAGAYEQYF
TRBJ2-7,TRBV6-1,CASSEAKGQPSYEQYF
TRBJ1-5,TRBV27,CASSSWGGKPQHF
TRBJ2-7,TRBV4-2,CASSQGAAGLYEQYF
TRBJ1-2,TRBV9,CASSFPMGQGSSYTF
TRBJ1-1,TRBV6-5,CASSWLTGPTEAFF
TRBJ2-3,TRBV19,CASSVTVTSTDTQYF
TRBJ2-2,TRBV10-3,CAISESGETGELFF
TRBJ1-2,TRBV28,CASSFYESIGPGDGYTF
TRBJ2-3,TRBV9,CASSSRWDSGGSTDTQYF
TRBJ1-5,TRBV13,CASSLGVQGWSQPQHF
TRBJ1-5,TRBV19,CASSISWAPWNQPQHF
TRBJ2-1,TRBV6-5,CASRTSGSDNEQFF
TRBJ2-1,TRBV30,CAWSVRLGLDLGQFF
TRBJ2-6,TRBV4-3,CASSQEGASGANVLTF
TRBJ2-4,TRBV28,CASSGAGVMEDQYF
TRBJ2-2,TRBV4-3,CASSQEVAGGTGELFF
TRBJ2-7,TRBV2,CASSEATRREQYF
TRBJ2-1,TRBV5-6,CASSFPQAYNEQFF
TRBJ2-1,TRBV6-1,CASNLPGQGHNEQFF
TRBJ2-1,TRBV27,CASSLLAGANEQFF
TRBJ2-1,TRBV18,CASSPTGSTYNEQFF
TRBJ1-2,TRBV4-3,CASSPLTGSYGYTF
TRBJ2-1,TRBV9,CASSVVTSDEQFF
TRBJ2-1,TRBV5-4,CASSLASSYNEQFF
TRBJ1-3,TRBV7-9,CASSLGFGVSGNTIYF
TRBJ1-2,TRBV2,CASIGRGHNYGYTF
TRBJ1-1,TRBV2,CASSGAGGTEAFF
TRBJ2-3,TRBV5-6,CASSLEGGGRPDTQYF
TRBJ2-7,TRBV7-3,CASSLGGFGEQYF
TRBJ2-2,TRBV9,CASRRQGTGELFF
TRBJ2-3,TRBV19,CASSIDSFDTQYF
TRBJ1-2,TRBV4-3,CASSPSGDYGYTF
TRBJ2-2,TRBV4-1,CASSFTKGTGELFF
TRBJ2-1,TRBV28,CASSFRGYNEQFF
TRBJ2-7,TRBV4-2,CASSQDPGGPSYEQYF
TRBJ2-7,TRBV6-6,CASSPGQSYEQYF
TRBJ2-7,TRBV28,CASSLGAGYEQYF
TRBJ2-5,TRBV5-1,CASSLNGGAGETQYF
TRBJ2-3,TRBV5-4,CASSSSGTGADQYTDTQYF
TRBJ2-4,TRBV7-2,CASTTGVKNIQYF
TRBJ1-4,TRBV7-9,CASSPRTGEVDNEKLFF
TRBJ2-7,TRBV4-3,CASSQDRSYEQYF
.,TRBV7-6,CASSSGLAPYEQYF